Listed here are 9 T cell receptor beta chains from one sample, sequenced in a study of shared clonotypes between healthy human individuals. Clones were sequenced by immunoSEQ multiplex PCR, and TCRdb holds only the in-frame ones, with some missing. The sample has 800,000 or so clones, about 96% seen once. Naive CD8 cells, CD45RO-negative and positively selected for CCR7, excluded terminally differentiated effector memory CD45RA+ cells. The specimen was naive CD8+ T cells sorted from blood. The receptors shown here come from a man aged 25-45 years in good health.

The CDR3 protein is CSVELAGSFYEQYF. The CDR3 DNA follows: TGCAGCGTTGAACTAGCGGGATCTTTCTACGAGCAGTACTTC. The chain employs TRBV29-1 and TRBJ2-7, with 9 bases that match TRBD2. V dropped 2 bases and J dropped 3; count of bases not matched to a gene: 5. CDR3 length equals 14 residues. Germline V CDR1 and CDR2: SQVTM, ANQGSEA.

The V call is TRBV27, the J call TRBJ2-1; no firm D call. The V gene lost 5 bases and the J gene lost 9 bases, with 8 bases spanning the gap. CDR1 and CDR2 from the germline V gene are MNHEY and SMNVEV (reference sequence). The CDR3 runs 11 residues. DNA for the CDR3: TGTGCCAGCAGTCTAGGGATTGAGCAGTTCTTC. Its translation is CASSLGIEQFF.

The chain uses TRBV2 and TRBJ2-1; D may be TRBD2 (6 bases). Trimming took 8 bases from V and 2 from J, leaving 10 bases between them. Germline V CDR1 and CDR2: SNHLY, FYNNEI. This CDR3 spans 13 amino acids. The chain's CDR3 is CASFSGTYNEQFF. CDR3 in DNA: TGTGCCAGCTTTAGCGGAACCTACAATGAGCAGTTCTTC.

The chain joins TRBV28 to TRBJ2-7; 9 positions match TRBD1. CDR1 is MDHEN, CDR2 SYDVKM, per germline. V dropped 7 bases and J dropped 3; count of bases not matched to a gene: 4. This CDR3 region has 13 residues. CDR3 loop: CASKDRGIYEQYF. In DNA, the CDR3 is TGTGCCAGCAAGGACAGGGGTATCTACGAGCAGTACTTC.

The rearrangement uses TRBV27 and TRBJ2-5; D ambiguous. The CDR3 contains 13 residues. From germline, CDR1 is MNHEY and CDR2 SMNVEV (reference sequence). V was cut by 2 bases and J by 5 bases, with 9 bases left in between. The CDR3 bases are TGTGCCAGCAGTTTACAGTTTGGTGAGACCCAGTACTTC. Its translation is CASSLQFGETQYF.

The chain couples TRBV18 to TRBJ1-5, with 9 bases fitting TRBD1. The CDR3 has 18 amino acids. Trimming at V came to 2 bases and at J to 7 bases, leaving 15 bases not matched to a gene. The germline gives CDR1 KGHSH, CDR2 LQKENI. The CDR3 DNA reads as TGTGCCAGCTCACCAAGATTTGGAGGACAGGGGAGCGAACAGCCCCAGCATTTT. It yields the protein CASSPRFGGQGSEQPQHF.

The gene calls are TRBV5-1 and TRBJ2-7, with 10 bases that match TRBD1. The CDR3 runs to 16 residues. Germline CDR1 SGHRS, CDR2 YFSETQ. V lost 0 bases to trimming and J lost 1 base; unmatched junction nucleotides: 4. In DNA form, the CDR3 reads TGCGCCAGCAGCTTGGGAGGGACAGGGGCGTCCTACGAGCAGTACTTC. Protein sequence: CASSLGGTGASYEQYF.

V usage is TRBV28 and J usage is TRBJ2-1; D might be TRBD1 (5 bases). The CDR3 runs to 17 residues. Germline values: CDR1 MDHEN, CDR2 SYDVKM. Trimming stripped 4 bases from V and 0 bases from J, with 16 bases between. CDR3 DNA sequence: TGTGCCAGCAGTTCCACCGACAGATCAAGCTCCTACAATGAGCAGTTCTTC. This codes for CASSSTDRSSSYNEQFF.

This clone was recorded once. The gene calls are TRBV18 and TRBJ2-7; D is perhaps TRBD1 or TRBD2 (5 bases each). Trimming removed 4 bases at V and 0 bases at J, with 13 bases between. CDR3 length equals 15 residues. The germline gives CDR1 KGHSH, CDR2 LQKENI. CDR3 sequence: CASSLMRGDSYEQYF. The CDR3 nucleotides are TGTGCCAGCTCACTAATGAGGGGCGACTCCTACGAGCAGTACTTC.